One sample yielded the 22 T cell receptor beta chains listed below, sequenced in a study of sequential checkpoint blockade in melanoma (dated by TCRdb to between 2018 and 2020). What this sample's treatment or condition label stands for: randomized to nivolumab then ipilimumab (arm A) or the reverse (arm B). The library was generated by the immunoSEQ multiplex PCR assay. Held by TCRdb, this immuneACCESS table contains in-frame sequences only and omits some clones. Under half of the omission traces to an unresolved V gene where checked; the cause of the rest is unknown. This sample has tens of thousands of clones in its table, and 86% of those were observed once. Jointly, the top ten make up 9% to 15% of the sample. Sequencing was performed on CD8+ T cells sorted from blood (inferred from file names), taken from a patient given nivolumab and ipilimumab in sequence. The receptors were gathered from a human donor with melanoma.

This clone has more than one count but fewer than ten. DNA for the CDR3: TGTGCCAGCAGTCCCCCCTGGGGGAGGGGGGACACCATATATTTT. Its protein is CASSPPWGRGDTIYF. The gene calls are TRBV28 and TRBJ1-3; maybe TRBD1 (6 bases). V was pared by 5 bases and J by 8 bases, with 19 bases between. The germline V gene has CDR1 MDHEN and CDR2 SYDVKM. CDR3 length equals 15 residues.

The rearrangement links TRBV27 to TRBJ2-7, with 9 bases identical to TRBD1. Germline V gives CDR1 MNHEY, CDR2 SMNVEV (reference sequence). The CDR3 covers 15 residues. Trimming removed 1 base from V and 6 bases from J; junction bases left unmatched: 7. CDR3 amino acids: CASSLLGQGASEQYF. The CDR3 nucleotides are TGTGCCAGCAGTTTATTGGGACAGGGTGCGTCCGAGCAGTACTTC.

The CDR3 DNA follows: TGCAGCGTCCGGACTAGCGGGAGTTCTTACCGTCCCTACAATGAGCAGTTCTTC. As protein: CSVRTSGSSYRPYNEQFF. This chain connects TRBV29-1 to TRBJ2-1; 13 bases match TRBD2. The trim removed 6 bases at V and 2 bases at J, leaving 13 bases unmatched. The germline gives CDR1 SQVTM, CDR2 ANQGSEA. The CDR3 is 18 residues long.

This sequence joins TRBV5-5 and TRBJ2-2, with TRBD2 matching 12 bases. The CDR3 extends over 16 amino acids. With V trimmed by 4 bases and J by 4 bases, 5 bases remained unmatched. Germline values: CDR1 SGHKS, CDR2 YYEKEE (reference sequence). The CDR3 here is CASSNLAGGGTGELFF. CDR3 bases: TGTGCCAGCAGCAACCTAGCGGGGGGGGGCACCGGGGAGCTGTTTTTT.

This sequence joins TRBV2 and TRBJ2-7, with 12 bases matching TRBD1. Trimming cost V 10 bases and J 12 bases; bases outside gene matches: 16. The CDR3 loop spans 14 amino acids. Per germline, CDR1 SNHLY and CDR2 FYNNEI. CDR3: CATIDNRGTGGLYF. The CDR3 DNA reads TGTGCCACGATCGACAATCGGGGGACAGGGGGCCTGTACTTC.

This clone was recorded only once. The chain joins TRBV5-6 to TRBJ1-4, with 7 bases lining up with TRBD1. The CDR3 covers 14 residues. Trimming cost V 5 bases and J 3 bases; bases outside gene matches: 4. The germline V gene has CDR1 SGHDT and CDR2 YYEEEE. The CDR3 protein is CASSTGTANEKLFF. The CDR3 DNA follows: TGTGCCAGCAGTACCGGGACAGCTAATGAAAAACTGTTTTTT.

The chain couples TRBV27 to TRBJ2-5; D might be TRBD1 (5 bases). The DNA end lines up better with TRBJ2-7; the J call may be wrong. The CDR3 is 13 amino acids. CDR1 and CDR2 (germline): MNHEY, SMNVEV (reference sequence). CDR3 amino acids: CASSLGREYEQYF. The CDR3 region has the DNA TGTGCCAGCAGTTTAGGCAGGGAATACGAGCAGTACTTC.

The chain couples TRBV5-4 to TRBJ2-5, with D perhaps TRBD2 (5 bases). The CDR3 is 15 residues long. Trimming stripped 0 bases from V and 9 bases from J, with 18 bases between. Germline assignment: CDR1 SGHNT and CDR2 YYREEE (reference sequence). CDR3 bases: TGTGCCAGCAGCTTGGCCAATCAGGTTCGAGCGGCCCAGTACTTC. Protein: CASSLANQVRAAQYF.

The genes are TRBV30 and TRBJ2-3; 11 bases match TRBD2. The germline gives CDR1 GTSNPN, CDR2 SVGIG (reference sequence). CDR3 size: 15 residues. Trimming removed 3 bases from V and 4 bases from J; junction bases left unmatched: 6. The CDR3 DNA sequence: TGTGCCTGGAGCGTAGCGGGAGGGCCAGCAGATACGCAGTATTTT. Residues: CAWSVAGGPADTQYF.

The sample holds one count of this clone. The chain couples TRBV29-1 to TRBJ2-2; D might be TRBD1 (6 bases). V gave up 5 bases and J gave up 2 bases, with 9 bases separating them. Germline V gives CDR1 SQVTM, CDR2 ANQGSEA. The CDR3 runs to 13 residues. CDR3 sequence reads: CSVRTDNTGELFF. For the CDR3, the DNA is TGCAGCGTTAGGACAGACAACACCGGGGAGCTGTTTTTT.

V and J are TRBV27 and TRBJ1-5; 7 bases match TRBD1. V gave up 2 bases and J gave up 0 bases; unmatched junction bases: 7. The CDR3 length is 17 residues. Germline CDR1 reads MNHEY; CDR2 reads SMNVEV (reference sequence). Here the CDR3 DNA reads TGTGCCAGCAGTTTAAGAGGGGGCGATTATAGCAATCAGCCCCAGCATTTT. This sequence encodes CASSLRGGDYSNQPQHF.

The chain carries TRBV15 and TRBJ2-5, with TRBD2 matching over 8 bases. The V and J ends lost 0 bases and 5 bases, in that order; junction bases with no gene match: 5. CDR3 length: 15 amino acids. The germline V gene encodes CDR1 LNHNV and CDR2 YYDKDF (reference sequence). CDR3 loop: CATSREAGVGETQYF. CDR3 DNA: TGTGCCACCAGCAGAGAAGCGGGAGTAGGGGAGACCCAGTACTTC.

The J gene is TRBJ1-2, the V gene TRBV19; 9 bases are shared with TRBD1. Germline V gives CDR1 LNHDA, CDR2 SQIVND (reference sequence). The CDR3 runs to 14 residues. The trim removed 4 bases at V and 8 bases at J, leaving 8 bases unmatched. The CDR3 nucleotides read TGTGCCAGTAGTACTACAGGGGGCGCGGGAGGCTACACCTTC. It codes for CASSTTGGAGGYTF.

This clone was seen once. The rearrangement uses TRBV15 and TRBJ1-2, with D possibly being TRBD1 (6 bases). Trimming took off 6 bases at V and 5 bases at J, with 10 bases between the two ends. Per germline, CDR1 LNHNV and CDR2 YYDKDF (reference sequence). This CDR3 has 12 residues. CDR3 region: CATSVTGYGYTF. CDR3 in DNA: TGTGCCACCAGTGTCACAGGGTATGGCTACACCTTC.

This chain uses TRBV28 with TRBJ2-7, with D hard to call. Germline CDR1 MDHEN, CDR2 SYDVKM. The V end lost 5 bases, the J end lost 2 bases, and 7 bases lay between the germline ends. The CDR3 is 12 amino acids. The DNA for the CDR3 is TGTGCCAGCAGTCCGCTAACCTACGAGCAGTACTTC. Protein: CASSPLTYEQYF. Combining the CDR3 with reference TRBV28 and TRBJ2-7 gives the whole variable domain DVKVTQSSRYLVKRTGEKVFLECVQDMDHENMFWYRQDPGLGLRLIYFSYDVKMKEKGDIPEGYSVSREKKERFSLILESASTNQTSMYLCASSPLTYEQYFGPGTRLTVT.

The gene calls are TRBV7-3 and TRBJ2-3, with D uncertain. There are 12 residues in the CDR3. CDR1 is SGHTA, CDR2 FQGTGA, per germline. With 1 base removed from V and 6 bases from J, the gap between germline ends came to 5 bases. The CDR3 DNA sequence: TGTGCCAGCAGCTTAATTCGGGATACGCAGTATTTT. Its protein is CASSLIRDTQYF.

V usage is TRBV27 and J usage is TRBJ1-2; 8 bases map to TRBD1. The CDR3 extends over 12 amino acids. The V gene end was trimmed by 5 bases and the J gene end by 8 bases; junction bases not matched to a gene: 4. Germline loops: CDR1 MNHEY, CDR2 SMNVEV (reference sequence). The CDR3 sequence: CASSDRGGGYTF. The CDR3 DNA is TGTGCCAGCAGTGACAGGGGAGGAGGCTACACCTTC.

The chain recombines TRBV9 with TRBJ1-3; TRBD1 might be the D (5 bases). Trimming removed 0 bases at V and 4 bases at J, with 11 bases between. Germline V gene sequence: CDR1 SGDLS, CDR2 YYNGEE. The CDR3 length is 15 residues. DNA for the CDR3: TGTGCCAGCAGCGTAGAGGGGAGGGAGGGAAACACCATATATTTT. Translation: CASSVEGREGNTIYF.

The V gene is TRBV25-1, the J gene TRBJ1-1, with D hard to call. Trimming took 4 bases from V and 4 from J, leaving 4 bases between them. CDR1 is MGHDK, CDR2 SYGVNS, per germline. The CDR3 loop spans 11 amino acids. The DNA for the CDR3 is TGTGCCAGCAGTGCTCTCACTGAAGCTTTCTTT. Encoded protein: CASSALTEAFF.

The chain links TRBV10-3 to TRBJ1-4; a weak D match, TRBD1 (5 bases). In germline, CDR1 is ENHRY, CDR2 SYGVKD. This CDR3 region has 13 residues. V lost 10 bases and J 5 bases, leaving 14 bases between the germline ends. The CDR3 sequence is CATSGRPNEKLFF. CDR3 nucleotides: TGTGCCACCTCAGGGAGGCCAAATGAAAAACTGTTTTTT.

The J gene is TRBJ2-1, the V gene TRBV9; TRBD1 might be the D (5 bases). CDR3 size: 15 residues. The germline CDR1 and CDR2 sequences are SGDLS and YYNGEE. Trimming pared 0 bases from V and 6 bases from J, leaving 13 bases between. The CDR3 sequence: CASSVGGVGFNEQFF. CDR3 DNA sequence: TGTGCCAGCAGCGTAGGGGGCGTAGGGTTCAATGAGCAGTTCTTC.

The V gene is TRBV10-2, the J gene TRBJ2-7; the D is unclear. The CDR3 loop spans 12 amino acids. Germline V CDR1 and CDR2: WSHSY, SAAADI. With 0 bases removed from V and 10 bases from J, the gap between germline ends came to 10 bases. CDR3 loop: CASSESTLPQYV. In DNA form, the CDR3 reads TGCGCCAGCAGTGAGTCGACTTTACCCCAGTACGTC.